The rows below give T cell receptor beta chains drawn from one sample of a study of blood T cells in healthy people across ages. TCRdb re-derived calls from the 5' RACE reads in MiXCR, one entry per CDR3 protein. The sample lists 550,000 to 650,000 distinct CDR3 sequences; about 26% were seen once. These records were also assigned to another study, of T cells of mothers and their children.

The sample comprised blood. These receptors all come from a boy between 2 and 10 years old in good health. Both conserved end residues are part of each CDR3. A D gene is named only where the DNA matches it firmly. Some rows mark clone size as missing; the rest say once, few, many or name a class of expanded clone.

CDR3aa: CAFRGPTNEKLFF; CDR3nt: TGTGCCTTCAGGGGGCCAACTAATGAAAAACTGTTTTTT; v_gene: TRBV7-9; j_gene: TRBJ1-4; d_gene: TRBD1; abundance: -
CDR3aa: CSAPDSNYGYTF; CDR3nt: TGCAGCGCCCCGGACAGTAACTATGGCTACACCTTC; v_gene: TRBV29-1; j_gene: TRBJ1-2; d_gene: -; abundance: -
CDR3aa: CASSYSRQGRNTEAFF; CDR3nt: TGTGCCAGCAGTTACTCCCGACAGGGAAGGAACACTGAAGCTTTCTTT; v_gene: TRBV6-5; j_gene: TRBJ1-1; d_gene: TRBD1; abundance: few
CDR3aa: CASSLEASGGADTQYF; CDR3nt: TGTGCCAGCAGCTTAGAGGCTAGCGGGGGGGCAGATACGCAGTATTTT; v_gene: TRBV7-8; j_gene: TRBJ2-3; d_gene: TRBD2; abundance: few
CDR3aa: CATRSGSVHNEQFF; CDR3nt: TGTGCCACCAGGAGCGGGAGCGTCCACAATGAGCAGTTCTTC; v_gene: TRBV24-1; j_gene: TRBJ2-1; d_gene: TRBD2; abundance: once
CDR3aa: CATSGFNNYGYTF; CDR3nt: TGTGCCACAAGTGGATTCAATAACTATGGCTACACCTTC; v_gene: TRBV27; j_gene: TRBJ1-2; d_gene: -; abundance: -
CDR3aa: CASSETPWGGETQYF; CDR3nt: TGTGCCAGCAGTGAAACACCATGGGGGGGGGAGACCCAGTACTTC; v_gene: TRBV2; j_gene: TRBJ2-5; d_gene: TRBD2; abundance: few
CDR3aa: CASRPGERNTEAFF; CDR3nt: TGTGCCAGCAGACCAGGGGAACGGAACACTGAAGCTTTCTTT; v_gene: TRBV6-1; j_gene: TRBJ1-1; d_gene: -; abundance: -
CDR3aa: CASSQVNSGRYPYNEQFF; CDR3nt: TGTGCCAGCAGCCAAGTCAACAGCGGGAGGTACCCCTACAATGAGCAGTTCTTC; v_gene: TRBV14; j_gene: TRBJ2-1; d_gene: TRBD2; abundance: -
CDR3aa: CSVRALGEQYF; CDR3nt: TGCAGCGTTAGGGCCCTCGGCGAGCAGTACTTC; v_gene: TRBV29-1; j_gene: TRBJ2-7; d_gene: -; abundance: few
CDR3aa: CASRGLGSGELFF; CDR3nt: TGTGCCAGCAGGGGGTTGGGTTCCGGGGAGCTGTTTTTT; v_gene: TRBV12-3/TRBV12-4; j_gene: TRBJ2-2; d_gene: -; abundance: few
CDR3aa: CSARQQPSSYNSPLHF; CDR3nt: TGCAGTGCTAGACAGCAACCCTCCTCCTATAATTCACCCCTCCACTTT; v_gene: TRBV20-1; j_gene: TRBJ1-6; d_gene: -; abundance: -
CDR3aa: CASSTGGPETQYF; CDR3nt: TGCGCCAGCAGTACCGGAGGTCCGGAGACCCAGTACTTC; v_gene: TRBV5-1; j_gene: TRBJ2-5; d_gene: -; abundance: few
CDR3aa: CASSLGTFSYNEQFF; CDR3nt: TGTGCCAGCAGCTTAGGGACCTTCTCCTACAATGAGCAGTTCTTC; v_gene: TRBV7-2; j_gene: TRBJ2-1; d_gene: -; abundance: -
CDR3aa: CASSLELAGGPGELFF; CDR3nt: TGTGCCAGCAGCTTGGAACTAGCGGGAGGCCCCGGGGAGCTGTTTTTT; v_gene: TRBV5-6; j_gene: TRBJ2-2; d_gene: TRBD2; abundance: -
CDR3aa: CASSVTSGGAGEQYF; CDR3nt: TGTGCCAGCAGCGTAACTAGCGGGGGGGCTGGAGAGCAGTACTTC; v_gene: TRBV9; j_gene: TRBJ2-7; d_gene: TRBD2; abundance: -
CDR3aa: CAISESGQNTEAFF; CDR3nt: TGTGCCATCAGTGAGTCGGGACAGAACACTGAAGCTTTCTTT; v_gene: TRBV10-3; j_gene: TRBJ1-1; d_gene: -; abundance: many
CDR3aa: CAIGRDTDQPQHF; CDR3nt: TGTGCCATCGGAAGAGATACAGATCAGCCCCAGCATTTT; v_gene: TRBV10-3; j_gene: TRBJ1-5; d_gene: -; abundance: -
CDR3aa: CASRFGRAFGTQYF; CDR3nt: TGTGCCAGCCGTTTTGGGAGGGCGTTCGGGACCCAGTACTTC; v_gene: TRBV12-3/TRBV12-4; j_gene: TRBJ2-5; d_gene: TRBD2; abundance: -
CDR3aa: CAISEQGAEETQYF; CDR3nt: TGTGCCATCAGCGAACAGGGGGCGGAGGAGACCCAGTACTTC; v_gene: TRBV10-3; j_gene: TRBJ2-5; d_gene: TRBD1; abundance: few
CDR3aa: CASSESEDGKARGSYNEQFF; CDR3nt: TGCGCCAGCAGTGAGTCGGAGGACGGGAAGGCCCGGGGGTCCTACAATGAGCAGTTCTTC; v_gene: TRBV10-1; j_gene: TRBJ2-1; d_gene: -; abundance: -
CDR3aa: CASSLARLEEQFF; CDR3nt: TGTGCCAGCAGCTTAGCGCGGCTGGAGGAGCAGTTCTTC; v_gene: TRBV7-9; j_gene: TRBJ2-1; d_gene: -; abundance: few
CDR3aa: CASSTPIDRGKDTEAFF; CDR3nt: TGTGCCAGCAGTACGCCGATAGACAGGGGAAAAGATACTGAAGCTTTCTTT; v_gene: TRBV2; j_gene: TRBJ1-1; d_gene: TRBD1; abundance: -
CDR3aa: CASSESGSHSTIYF; CDR3nt: TGTGCCAGCAGTGAATCGGGGAGTCACAGCACCATATATTTT; v_gene: TRBV25-1; j_gene: TRBJ1-3; d_gene: -; abundance: -
CDR3aa: CASSPGTSGTHEQYF; CDR3nt: TGTGCCAGCAGCCCCGGGACTAGCGGGACCCACGAGCAGTACTTC; v_gene: TRBV7-7; j_gene: TRBJ2-7; d_gene: TRBD2; abundance: -
CDR3aa: CASSLGFGLHNEQFF; CDR3nt: TGTGCCAGCAGCCTAGGGTTCGGACTGCACAATGAGCAGTTCTTC; v_gene: TRBV7-3; j_gene: TRBJ2-1; d_gene: -; abundance: -
CDR3aa: CASSLLSGRGETQYF; CDR3nt: TGTGCCAGCAGTTTGTTGAGCGGGAGGGGAGAGACCCAGTACTTC; v_gene: TRBV12-3/TRBV12-4; j_gene: TRBJ2-5; d_gene: TRBD2; abundance: few
CDR3aa: CASSLGGTSGYQETQYF; CDR3nt: TGTGCCAGCAGCTTAGGAGGGACTAGCGGGTACCAAGAGACCCAGTACTTC; v_gene: TRBV7-2; j_gene: TRBJ2-5; d_gene: TRBD2; abundance: -
CDR3aa: CASSRDRGYNEQFF; CDR3nt: TGTGCCAGCAGTCGGGACAGAGGTTACAATGAGCAGTTCTTC; v_gene: TRBV6-2/TRBV6-3; j_gene: TRBJ2-1; d_gene: TRBD1; abundance: -
CDR3aa: CASSYSAQGTVGYTF; CDR3nt: TGTGCCAGCAGTTACTCAGCACAGGGGACGGTCGGCTACACCTTC; v_gene: TRBV6-5; j_gene: TRBJ1-2; d_gene: TRBD1; abundance: few
CDR3aa: CASSQSALDSNYEQYF; CDR3nt: TGCGCCAGCAGCCAATCGGCCCTCGACAGCAACTACGAGCAGTACTTC; v_gene: TRBV4-3; j_gene: TRBJ2-7; d_gene: -; abundance: few
CDR3aa: CASSSAWVDNEQFF; CDR3nt: TGTGCCAGCAGTTCCGCCTGGGTGGACAATGAGCAGTTCTTC; v_gene: TRBV27; j_gene: TRBJ2-1; d_gene: -; abundance: -
CDR3aa: CASSLLDSGANVLTF; CDR3nt: TGCGCCAGCAGCTTGCTAGACTCTGGGGCCAACGTCCTGACTTTC; v_gene: TRBV5-1; j_gene: TRBJ2-6; d_gene: -; abundance: few
CDR3aa: CASSLGQGSDTQYF; CDR3nt: TGTGCCAGCAGCTTGGGACAGGGAAGCGATACGCAGTATTTT; v_gene: TRBV5-8; j_gene: TRBJ2-3; d_gene: TRBD1; abundance: -
CDR3aa: CSVAGTSSYEQYF; CDR3nt: TGCAGCGTTGCAGGTACAAGCTCCTACGAGCAGTACTTC; v_gene: TRBV29-1; j_gene: TRBJ2-7; d_gene: -; abundance: -
CDR3aa: CASGLVGSLSDSGANVLTF; CDR3nt: TGTGCTAGTGGTTTGGTAGGATCGTTGAGCGACTCTGGGGCCAACGTCCTGACTTTC; v_gene: TRBV12-5; j_gene: TRBJ2-6; d_gene: -; abundance: few
CDR3aa: CASSPVLVAGGPFDTQYF; CDR3nt: TGCGCCAGCAGCCCCGTACTTGTAGCGGGAGGGCCTTTTGATACGCAGTATTTT; v_gene: TRBV5-1; j_gene: TRBJ2-3; d_gene: TRBD2; abundance: few
CDR3aa: CARFSGDINNEKLLF; CDR3nt: TGTGCCAGGTTCTCAGGGGACATAAATAATGAAAAACTGCTTTTT; v_gene: TRBV4-2; j_gene: TRBJ1-4; d_gene: -; abundance: few
CDR3aa: CASSYDSRGSSYNSPLHF; CDR3nt: TGTGCCAGCAGTTACGACTCCAGGGGGAGCTCCTATAATTCACCCCTCCACTTT; v_gene: TRBV6-5; j_gene: TRBJ1-6; d_gene: TRBD1; abundance: -
CDR3aa: CASKSLTGAGEQFF; CDR3nt: TGTGCCAGCAAATCATTAACGGGGGCAGGGGAGCAGTTCTTC; v_gene: TRBV2; j_gene: TRBJ2-1; d_gene: -; abundance: few
CDR3aa: CASSLPIRGSYEQYF; CDR3nt: TGCGCCAGCAGCTTGCCCATCCGGGGCTCCTACGAGCAGTACTTC; v_gene: TRBV5-1; j_gene: TRBJ2-7; d_gene: -; abundance: -
CDR3aa: CSAWDLSYEQYF; CDR3nt: TGCAGTGCTTGGGACTTGTCCTACGAGCAGTACTTC; v_gene: TRBV20-1; j_gene: TRBJ2-7; d_gene: -; abundance: -
CDR3aa: CASSANFAGPGQPQHF; CDR3nt: TGCGCCAGCAGTGCGAACTTCGCGGGGCCGGGCCAGCCCCAGCATTTT; v_gene: TRBV10-2; j_gene: TRBJ1-5; d_gene: -; abundance: -
CDR3aa: CASSSAVVVRTGELFF; CDR3nt: TGTGCCAGCAGCTCCGCCGTGGTGGTGAGAACCGGGGAGCTGTTTTTT; v_gene: TRBV5-5; j_gene: TRBJ2-2; d_gene: -; abundance: -
CDR3aa: CASSLAETGGIHF; CDR3nt: TGTGCCAGCAGCTTAGCTGAGACAGGGGGTATTCATTTC; v_gene: TRBV7-2; j_gene: TRBJ1-2; d_gene: TRBD1; abundance: -
CDR3aa: CASSYSGNLEQYF; CDR3nt: TGTGCCAGCAGTTACTCGGGGAATCTCGAGCAGTACTTC; v_gene: TRBV6-2/TRBV6-3; j_gene: TRBJ2-7; d_gene: -; abundance: -
CDR3aa: CASSFGGLGPSGNTIYF; CDR3nt: TGTGCCAGCAGTTTCGGGGGGTTGGGTCCCTCTGGAAACACCATATATTTT; v_gene: TRBV28; j_gene: TRBJ1-3; d_gene: -; abundance: -
CDR3aa: CAISEADRAYEQYF; CDR3nt: TGTGCCATCAGTGAGGCCGATAGGGCCTACGAGCAGTACTTC; v_gene: TRBV10-3; j_gene: TRBJ2-7; d_gene: -; abundance: many
CDR3aa: CSARVAGTEQYF; CDR3nt: TGCAGTGCTAGAGTCGCAGGGACCGAGCAGTACTTC; v_gene: TRBV20-1; j_gene: TRBJ2-7; d_gene: -; abundance: -
CDR3aa: CASSQYGTGTYEQYF; CDR3nt: TGCGCCAGCAGCCAGTACGGGACAGGCACCTACGAGCAGTACTTC; v_gene: TRBV4-3; j_gene: TRBJ2-7; d_gene: TRBD1; abundance: -
CDR3aa: CSARDFEAHYGYTF; CDR3nt: TGCAGTGCTAGAGATTTTGAGGCTCACTATGGCTACACCTTC; v_gene: TRBV20-1; j_gene: TRBJ1-2; d_gene: -; abundance: -
CDR3aa: CSAFTSESYEQYF; CDR3nt: TGCAGTGCTTTTACTAGCGAATCCTACGAGCAGTACTTC; v_gene: TRBV20-1; j_gene: TRBJ2-7; d_gene: TRBD2; abundance: -
CDR3aa: CASSPRGRLAGISYEQYF; CDR3nt: TGTGCCAGCAGCCCCAGGGGTCGACTAGCGGGAATCTCCTACGAGCAGTACTTC; v_gene: TRBV7-9; j_gene: TRBJ2-7; d_gene: TRBD2; abundance: -
CDR3aa: CASSLEHRAKALTF; CDR3nt: TGTGCCAGCAGCTTGGAGCACAGGGCCAAGGCGCTCACCTTC; v_gene: TRBV5-5; j_gene: TRBJ1-2; d_gene: -; abundance: few
CDR3aa: CASSSTPPGTVRYEQYF; CDR3nt: TGCGCCAGCAGCTCCACTCCCCCCGGGACAGTGCGCTACGAGCAGTACTTC; v_gene: TRBV5-1; j_gene: TRBJ2-7; d_gene: TRBD1; abundance: few